The 5 T cell receptor beta chains given below trace back to one sample, sequenced in a study of CD8 T cells in ankylosing spondylitis. Study-wide points: The study identified a TCR beta motif of about eight highly homologous variants that appeared characteristic of ankylosing spondylitis blood.

These receptors lack a known antigen. MiXCR, run by TCRdb on the 5' RACE reads, gives a single entry per CDR3 protein. The sample yields 100,000 to 150,000 distinct CDR3 sequences, about 15% seen once. Sequenced sample: blood, either unsorted or a sorted T cell fraction (not recorded which). These receptors originate from a male donor with ankylosing spondylitis.

The rearrangement uses TRBV5-1 and TRBJ2-7; D is unclear. The CDR3 runs 14 residues. CDR1 is SGHRS and CDR2 is YFSETQ in the germline V gene. Trimming removed 1 base at V and 2 bases at J, with 10 bases between. As DNA, the CDR3 is TGCGCCAGCAGCTTGACAGAAAGGCCCTACGAGCAGTACTTC. Translation gives CASSLTERPYEQYF.

The chain employs TRBV28 and TRBJ2-1, with D unclear. The germline V gene has CDR1 MDHEN and CDR2 SYDVKM. The length of the CDR3 is 15 residues. Trimming removed 6 bases at V and 4 bases at J, with 16 bases between. The CDR3 here is CASSSRRLFYNEQFF. The CDR3 coding sequence is TGTGCCAGCAGCTCGAGGAGACTTTTTTACAATGAGCAGTTCTTC.

This clonotype was detected a few times. CDR3 loop: CASRGQYPLRTDTQYF. The DNA of the CDR3 is TGTGCCAGCAGAGGACAGTACCCCCTTCGCACAGATACGCAGTATTTT. The rearrangement uses TRBV27 and TRBJ2-3, with TRBD1 as a possible D gene (6 bases). Trimming removed 6 bases from V and 1 base from J, with 17 bases in between. Germline lookup yields CDR1 MNHEY and CDR2 SMNVEV (reference sequence). CDR3 length: 16 amino acids.

This clonotype was observed a handful of times. V is TRBV5-6 and J is TRBJ2-7; possible D gene TRBD2, 5 bases. V was pared by 0 bases and J by 3 bases, with 16 bases between. CDR3 length: 16 amino acids. Germline V lookup: CDR1 SGHDT, CDR2 YYEEEE. The CDR3 here is CASSLASAEAYYEQYF. The DNA for the CDR3 is TGTGCCAGCAGCTTGGCTTCGGCGGAGGCCTACTACGAGCAGTACTTC.

This clonotype was detected only once. This may come from a read error, since a much larger clone is one base off. Because the CDR3 is missing its conserved closing phenylalanine or tryptophan, this is likely a read error. CDR3 residues: CASSDSGQSSYNEQFL. CDR3 DNA sequence: TGTGCCAGCAGTGACTCGGGCCAAAGCTCCTACAATGAGCAGTTCCTC. This chain connects TRBV6-4 to TRBJ2-1; D unclear. This CDR3 spans 16 amino acids. Trimming stripped 0 bases from V and 0 bases from J, with 9 bases between. Germline CDR1 is MRHNA and CDR2 is SNTAGT.